This T cell receptor (beta chain) was documented in a study of T cell responses to AZD1222 COVID-19 vaccine. Note on this clone: What it recognizes is unknown.

Points from the study as a whole: Spike-specific TCR breadth rose after two AZD1222 doses, and depth rose as well. None of the repertoires were sampled until the peak T cell response had passed. It was only a handful of AZD1222 recipients who were seropositive at baseline.

The CDR3 sequence is 15 residues long. The ends were cut back, 0 bases at V and 3 bases at J, with 11 bases in the middle. The germline gives CDR1 SGHNT, CDR2 YYREEE (reference sequence). The method was immunoSEQ multiplex PCR; TCRdb's version includes in-frame clones alone and lacks a portion of them. The sample lists fewer than 100,000 clones, 85% to 90% occurring once. The rearrangement uses TRBV5-4 and TRBJ2-3; maybe TRBD2 (5 bases). The sequences come from peripheral blood, collected 28 days after the second AZD1222 dose. The receptor comes from an adult who received the AZD1222 COVID-19 vaccine. The CDR3 DNA follows: TGTGCCAGCAGCTTGGGGATAGCGAGGACAGATACGCAGTATTTT. It specifies CASSLGIARTDTQYF.